This paragraph covers one T cell receptor (beta chain) sequence. Its specificity is not known. Each patient was aged 18 to 65 and had newly diagnosed hyperthyroidism of under 2 months' duration. Isolation of PBMCs was performed on 9.5 to 10 ml fresh peripheral blood. The record originates from a study of T cells in Graves' hyperthyroidism and ophthalmopathy. Study overall: Peripheral blood was obtained at initial diagnosis, preceding any treatment. Findings and limits, study-wide: Within blood appeared most thyroid clonotypes that had expanded above 0.001.

The TCR beta CDR3 regions underwent amplification using RNA transcripts as the source. HTBI primers were the set used in a first-round RT-PCR of the TCR CDR3. TCRdb reprocessed the multiplex PCR reads via MiXCR and lists one record per CDR3 protein. The sample yields 600,000 to 850,000 distinct CDR3 sequences, roughly 20% seen once. This clonotype was sampled from a woman between 45 and 60 years old with Graves' hyperthyroidism that later progressed to Graves' ophthalmopathy. The sample taken for sequencing was blood.

The CDR3 protein is CSVAPSTDTQYF. The DNA of the CDR3 is TGCAGCGTCGCCCCCAGCACAGATACGCAGTATTTT. V usage is TRBV29-1 and J usage is TRBJ2-3; D remains unclear. Germline V gene data show CDR1 as SQVTM and CDR2 as ANQGSEA. Trimming left V 6 bases short and J 0 bases short, with 7 bases between. The CDR3 totals 12 residues.